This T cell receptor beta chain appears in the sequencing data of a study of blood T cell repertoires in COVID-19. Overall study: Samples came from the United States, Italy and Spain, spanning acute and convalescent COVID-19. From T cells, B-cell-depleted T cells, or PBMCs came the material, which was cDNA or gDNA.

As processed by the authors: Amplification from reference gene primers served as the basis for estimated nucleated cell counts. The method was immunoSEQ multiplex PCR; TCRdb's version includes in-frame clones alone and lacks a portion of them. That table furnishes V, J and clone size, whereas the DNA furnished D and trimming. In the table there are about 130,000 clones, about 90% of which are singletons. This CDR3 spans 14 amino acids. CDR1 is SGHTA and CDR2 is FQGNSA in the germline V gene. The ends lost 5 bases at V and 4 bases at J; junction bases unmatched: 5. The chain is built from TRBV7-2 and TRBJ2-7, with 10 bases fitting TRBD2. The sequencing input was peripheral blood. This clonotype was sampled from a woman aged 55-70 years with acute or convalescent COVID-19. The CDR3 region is CASSPRTSGYEQYF. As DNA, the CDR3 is TGTGCCAGCAGCCCTCGGACTAGCGGATACGAGCAGTACTTC.